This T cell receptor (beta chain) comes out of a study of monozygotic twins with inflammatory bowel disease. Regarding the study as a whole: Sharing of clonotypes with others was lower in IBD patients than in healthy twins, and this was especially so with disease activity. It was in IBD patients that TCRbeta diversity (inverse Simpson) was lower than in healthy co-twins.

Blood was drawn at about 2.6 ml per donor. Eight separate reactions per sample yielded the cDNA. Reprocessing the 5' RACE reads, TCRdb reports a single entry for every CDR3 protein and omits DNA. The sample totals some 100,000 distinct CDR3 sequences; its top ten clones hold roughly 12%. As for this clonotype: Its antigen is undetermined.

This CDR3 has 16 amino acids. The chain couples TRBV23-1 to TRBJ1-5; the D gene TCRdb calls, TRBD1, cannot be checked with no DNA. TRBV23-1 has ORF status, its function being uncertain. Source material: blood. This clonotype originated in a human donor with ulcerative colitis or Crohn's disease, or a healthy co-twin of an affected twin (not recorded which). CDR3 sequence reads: CASTTFRGIGNQPQHF.